Listed below are T cell receptor beta chains from one sample, sequenced in a study of human T cells and chemical hapten exposure. MiXCR, applied by TCRdb to the RACE reads, yields one record per CDR3 protein. The repertoire has about 190,000 distinct CDR3 sequences, around 23% of them found once; the top ten carry approximately 2.5%. Sequences were derived from whole blood, sampled in connection with sensitization to the hapten diphenylcyclopropenone (DPC). These receptors were obtained from a woman aged 40 to 55 with alopecia areata. Some clones in this sample may be carry-over from other donors' samples. Both conserved end residues are part of each CDR3. A D gene is named only where the DNA matches it firmly. Where a row states a size, it is once, few, many or the class of an expanded clone; other rows omit it.

CASSDGQSSYEQYF TGTGCCAGCAGCGACGGACAGAGCTCCTACGAGCAGTACTTC few TRBV7-8 - TRBJ2-7
CSAEGRDHEQYF TGCAGTGCTGAGGGCAGGGATCACGAGCAGTACTTC - TRBV20-1 - TRBJ2-7
CASSQDQGPLSTDTQYF TGTGCCAGCAGCCAAGACCAGGGTCCTTTGAGCACAGATACGCAGTATTTT - TRBV14 - TRBJ2-3
CASSRQVSTYEQYF TGTGCCAGCAGCAGACAGGTTAGCACCTACGAGCAGTACTTC few TRBV9 - TRBJ2-7
CASSLVPGNYTF TGTGCCAGCAGCTTAGTTCCGGGAAACTACACCTTC - TRBV7-8 - TRBJ1-2
CASSLHLTGTISRELFF TGTGCCAGCAGCTTACACTTGACCGGGACAATAAGCCGGGAGCTGTTTTTT few TRBV7-2 - TRBJ2-2
CSAWDRYQETQYF TGCAGTGCTTGGGACAGGTACCAAGAGACCCAGTACTTC few TRBV20-1 TRBD1 TRBJ2-5
CASSSSTFGQPQHF TGTGCCAGCAGCTCATCTACTTTTGGTCAGCCCCAGCATTTT - TRBV5-4 - TRBJ1-5
CASSLGTGARSYNEQFF TGTGCCAGCAGCTTGGGGACAGGCGCCCGCTCCTACAATGAGCAGTTCTTC - TRBV5-4 TRBD1 TRBJ2-1
CATSDGTGPNQPQHF TGTGCCACCAGTGATGGGACAGGGCCTAATCAGCCCCAGCATTTT few TRBV24-1 TRBD1 TRBJ1-5
CSVIRGFDYEQYF TGCAGCGTTATCCGAGGATTCGACTACGAGCAGTACTTC - TRBV29-1 - TRBJ2-7
CSVESRTDTQYF TGCAGCGTTGAGAGCAGAACAGATACGCAGTATTTT few TRBV29-1 - TRBJ2-3
CASRLQGVGGYTF TGTGCCAGCAGGTTACAGGGGGTTGGCGGCTACACCTTC few TRBV6-5 TRBD1 TRBJ1-2
CASSQILLREQFF TGCGCCAGCAGCCAAATTTTGCTTCGGGAGCAGTTCTTC - TRBV4-3 - TRBJ2-1
CSAEAEVRTYNEQFF TGCAGCGCTGAAGCGGAAGTGAGGACCTACAATGAGCAGTTCTTC - TRBV29-1 - TRBJ2-1
CASSFRASTEAFF TGTGCCAGCAGTTTTCGGGCGTCCACTGAAGCTTTCTTT few TRBV12-3/TRBV12-4 - TRBJ1-1
CASSPRVNPGQLKETQYF TGTGCCAGCTCACCACGGGTTAATCCGGGACAACTCAAAGAGACCCAGTACTTC - TRBV18 - TRBJ2-5
CASNERGEQYF TGTGCCAGCAACGAAAGGGGAGAGCAGTACTTC few TRBV6-1 - TRBJ2-7
CAVRGGPNTGELFF TGTGCCGTCAGAGGGGGTCCGAACACCGGGGAGCTGTTTTTT few TRBV10-3 - TRBJ2-2
CASSPELPYEQYF TGTGCCAGCAGCCCGGAACTACCCTACGAGCAGTACTTC few TRBV4-2 - TRBJ2-7
CASSGQGAGPQHF TGTGCCAGCAGTGGACAGGGCGCGGGGCCCCAGCATTTT - TRBV28 TRBD1 TRBJ1-5
CASSLGTGETQYF TGTGCCAGCAGTTTGGGGACAGGGGAAACCCAGTACTTC many TRBV12-3/TRBV12-4 TRBD1 TRBJ2-5
CASSWDGRNSGYNEQFF TGTGCCAGCAGTTGGGACGGGAGGAATTCGGGCTACAATGAGCAGTTCTTC - TRBV28 TRBD2 TRBJ2-1